Shown below are 24 T cell receptor beta chains from a single sample sequenced in a study of CD8 T cells in ankylosing spondylitis (TCRdb year 2017). The method behind the library was 5' RACE. Instrument on record: Illumina MiSeq. TCRdb handled the public reads itself, with Q25 trimming in fastp and clone calling in MiXCR, and kept productive beta chains. Each entry is one CDR3 protein sequence, shown with its most common DNA and genes. The sample table contains roughly 36,000 distinct CDR3 sequences; only one count was recorded for 13% to 15% of them. The ten most abundant clones make up less than 40% of the sample. What was sequenced was blood. Receptors were obtained from a male donor with ankylosing spondylitis or in good health (not recorded which).

This clonotype was seen a handful of times. In nucleotides, the CDR3 is TGTGCCAGCAGTGTAGGTGGGGATTACTCTGGGGCCAACGTCCTGACTTTC. Its protein is CASSVGGDYSGANVLTF. The genes are TRBV2 and TRBJ2-6, with D hard to call. Germline lookup yields CDR1 SNHLY and CDR2 FYNNEI. The CDR3 has 17 amino acids. Trimming took 4 bases from V and 0 from J, leaving 13 bases between them.

The sample holds a few counts of this clonotype. The chain combines TRBV18 with TRBJ2-3, with D perhaps assigned TRBD1 or TRBD2 (6 bases each). Trimming took 8 bases from V and 1 from J, leaving 16 bases between them. The CDR3 has 15 amino acids. Germline assignment: CDR1 KGHSH and CDR2 LQKENI. This chain's CDR3 is CASATGGGRTDTQYF. CDR3 DNA sequence: TGTGCCAGCGCTACAGGAGGGGGGCGCACAGATACGCAGTATTTT.

The rearrangement uses TRBV11-2 and TRBJ2-1; D not certain. Germline V CDR1 and CDR2: SGHAT, FQNNGV. CDR3 length equals 14 residues. The germline V and J ends were trimmed by 3 bases and 3 bases, with 9 bases remaining between them. As DNA, the CDR3 is TGTGCCAGCAGCTTCCTTACGGGCTACAATGAGCAGTTCTTC. It yields the protein CASSFLTGYNEQFF.

There are a few counts of this clonotype. The gene calls are TRBV9 and TRBJ1-1; tentatively, D is TRBD1 (6 bases). Germline CDR1 and CDR2: SGDLS and YYNGEE. Trimming cost V 0 bases and J 6 bases, with 9 bases left between them. The CDR3 spans 13 residues. The CDR3: CASSVGQEPEAFF. As DNA, the CDR3 is TGTGCCAGCAGCGTAGGACAGGAACCTGAAGCTTTCTTT.

There are a few counts of this clonotype. The rearrangement uses TRBV20-1 and TRBJ1-6, with D hard to call. This CDR3 comprises 12 residues. The V end lost 3 bases, the J end lost 9 bases, and 9 bases lay between the germline ends. The V gene's germline CDR1 is DFQATT and CDR2 SNEGSKA (reference sequence). The chain's CDR3 is CSARYTASPLHF. The CDR3 nucleotides are TGCAGTGCTAGGTATACAGCTTCACCCCTCCACTTT.

This chain joins TRBV5-6 and TRBJ1-1, with 9 bases fitting TRBD1. The CDR3 loop spans 15 amino acids. V was clipped by 4 bases and J by 8 bases; unmatched bases: 12. The V gene's germline CDR1 is SGHDT and CDR2 YYEEEE. CDR3 DNA sequence: TGTGCCAGCAGCCTACAGGGACAGGGCGCGGGAGAAGCTTTCTTT. This translates into CASSLQGQGAGEAFF.

The genes are TRBV12-3 or TRBV12-4 and TRBJ1-5; 8 bases map to TRBD1. The CDR3 spans 16 residues. Trimming cost V 6 bases and J 6 bases; bases outside gene matches: 13. DNA of the CDR3: TGTGCCAGCAGCCCCAACAGGGGGAGGTTAAGTCAGCCCCAGCATTTT. It translates to CASSPNRGRLSQPQHF.

The genes are TRBV3-1 and TRBJ1-4; no reliable D call. V shed 1 base and J shed 0 bases, with 9 bases lying between them. The germline V gene has CDR1 LGHDT and CDR2 YNNKEL (reference sequence). This CDR3 region has 16 residues. This chain's CDR3 is CASSQGWAPTNEKLFF. In nucleotides, the CDR3 is TGTGCCAGCAGCCAAGGATGGGCACCAACTAATGAAAAACTGTTTTTT.

This rearrangement joins TRBV6-2 or TRBV6-3 to TRBJ2-1, with no clear D. Trimming left V 5 bases short and J 0 bases short, with 8 bases between. CDR3 length equals 14 residues. CDR1 and CDR2 (germline): MNHEY, SVGEGT. The CDR3 nucleotides are TGTGCCAGCAGTACGGGCAGCTCCTACAATGAGCAGTTCTTC. Its translation: CASSTGSSYNEQFF.

The V gene is TRBV20-1, the J gene TRBJ2-1; 9 bases fit TRBD2. Trimming removed 3 bases from V and 3 bases from J; junction bases left unmatched: 6. Per germline, CDR1 DFQATT and CDR2 SNEGSKA (reference sequence). The CDR3 consists of 15 residues. The DNA of the CDR3 is TGCAGTGCTAGCCCTAGCGGGGTTATCTACAATGAGCAGTTCTTC. Amino acids: CSASPSGVIYNEQFF.

The chain combines TRBV2 with TRBJ2-2, with 8 bases aligning to TRBD2. CDR3 length: 14 residues. The germline gives CDR1 SNHLY, CDR2 FYNNEI. J lost 0 bases, V lost 9 bases, and 3 bases had no gene match. CDR3 DNA: TGTGCCAGTAGACTAGCGCCGAACACCGGGGAGCTGTTTTTT. Translated, it gives CASRLAPNTGELFF.

This clonotype was picked up a small number of times. The chain carries TRBV5-1 and TRBJ2-3; D is undetermined. V was cut by 4 bases and J by 8 bases, with 17 bases left in between. Germline lookup yields CDR1 SGHRS and CDR2 YFSETQ. The CDR3 runs 14 residues. The CDR3 spells CASSQDGLDVTQYF. DNA for the CDR3: TGCGCCAGCAGCCAGGACGGCCTCGATGTTACGCAGTATTTT. Variable domain in full (rest from reference TRBV5-1 and TRBJ2-3): KAGVTQTPRYLIKTRGQQVTLSCSPISGHRSVSWYQQTPGQGLQFLFEYFSETQRNKGNFPGRFSGRQFSNSRSEMNVSTLELGDSALYLCASSQDGLDVTQYFGPGTRLTVL.

This clonotype was seen more than once but under ten times. V usage is TRBV5-1 and J usage is TRBJ2-5; TRBD1 or TRBD2 may be the D gene (5 bases each). This CDR3 is built from 14 residues. Germline CDR1 SGHRS, CDR2 YFSETQ. V was pared by 4 bases and J by 3 bases, with 13 bases between. DNA of the CDR3: TGCGCCAGCAGCCCGGGACCGTTTGAAGAGACCCAGTACTTC. This encodes CASSPGPFEETQYF.

This clonotype was detected only a few times. The CDR3 sequence: CSAVAFGGEEEKLFF. Written as DNA, the CDR3 is TGCAGTGCGGTCGCTTTCGGTGGTGAAGAGGAAAAACTGTTTTTT. The V call is TRBV20-1, the J call TRBJ1-4; D is undetermined. The CDR3 sequence is 15 residues long. CDR1 and CDR2 from the germline V gene are DFQATT and SNEGSKA (reference sequence). V was trimmed by 6 bases and J by 8 bases, leaving 22 bases between them.

The chain combines TRBV15 with TRBJ2-6; D uncertain. This CDR3 contains 16 residues. Germline CDR1 LNHNV, CDR2 YYDKDF (reference sequence). Deletions cut 1 base from V and 0 bases from J, with 7 bases between. The CDR3 DNA reads TGTGCCACCAGCAGAGCAGAAGGCTCTGGGGCCAACGTCCTGACTTTC. Translated: CATSRAEGSGANVLTF.

There are a few counts of this clonotype. V is TRBV24-1 and J is TRBJ2-1, with D perhaps TRBD2 (6 bases). The germline V gene has CDR1 KGHDR and CDR2 SFDVKD. V was cut by 4 bases and J by 5 bases, with 17 bases left in between. This CDR3 is 16 amino acids long. This chain's CDR3 is CATSDPSGSGNNEQFF. DNA of the CDR3: TGTGCCACCAGTGACCCAAGCGGGTCTGGAAACAATGAGCAGTTCTTC.

This rearrangement joins TRBV28 to TRBJ2-1; TRBD2 might be the D (6 bases). Trimming shortened V by 5 bases and J by 0 bases, and 11 bases separated the two germline ends. Germline V gene lookup returns CDR1 MDHEN and CDR2 SYDVKM. This CDR3 has 15 amino acids. The CDR3 DNA follows: TGTGCCAGCAGTCCGGCGGGGAGCTCCTACAATGAGCAGTTCTTC. It yields the protein CASSPAGSSYNEQFF. Using reference TRBV28 and TRBJ2-1 for the parts outside the CDR3, the full variable domain is DVKVTQSSRYLVKRTGEKVFLECVQDMDHENMFWYRQDPGLGLRLIYFSYDVKMKEKGDIPEGYSVSREKKERFSLILESASTNQTSMYLCASSPAGSSYNEQFFGPGTRLTVL.

The chain has TRBV18 and TRBJ2-3; TRBD1 might be the D (5 bases). CDR3 length: 15 amino acids. Trimming left V 2 bases short and J 0 bases short, with 9 bases between. Germline V CDR1 and CDR2: KGHSH, LQKENI. CDR3 in amino acids: CASSPIRGSTDTQYF. CDR3 coding DNA: TGTGCCAGCTCACCAATAAGGGGTAGCACAGATACGCAGTATTTT.

The chain carries TRBV2 and TRBJ2-1; 9 bases map to TRBD1. V was clipped by 4 bases and J by 6 bases; unmatched bases: 10. The CDR3 consists of 16 residues. Germline CDR1 SNHLY, CDR2 FYNNEI. The DNA for the CDR3 is TGTGCCAGCAGTGCCTACCGGGACAGGGTATTCAATGAGCAGTTCTTC. The encoded protein is CASSAYRDRVFNEQFF. The whole variable domain, remainder taken from reference TRBV2 and TRBJ2-1, is EPEVTQTPSHQVTQMGQEVILRCVPISNHLYFYWYRQILGQKVEFLVSFYNNEISEKSEIFDDQFSVERPDGSNFTLKIRSTKLEDSAMYFCASSAYRDRVFNEQFFGPGTRLTVL.

The chain uses TRBV7-6 and TRBJ1-6, with D possibly TRBD1 on 5 matching bases. Germline loops: CDR1 SGHVS, CDR2 FNYEAQ. Trimming shortened V by 2 bases and J by 8 bases, and 13 bases separated the two germline ends. CDR3 length: 15 amino acids. CDR3 residues: CASSLTGDLYSPLHF. CDR3 DNA: TGTGCCAGCAGCTTAACGGGGGACCTCTATTCACCCCTCCACTTT. Full variable domain (rest looked up from reference TRBV7-6 and TRBJ1-6): GAGVSQSPRYKVTKRGQDVALRCDPISGHVSLYWYRQALGQGPEFLTYFNYEAQQDKSGLPNDRFSAERPEGSISTLTIQRTEQRDSAMYRCASSLTGDLYSPLHFGNGTRLTVT.

V usage is TRBV3-1 and J usage is TRBJ2-5, with a tentative D call TRBD2 (5 bases). The germline V and J ends were trimmed by 3 bases and 4 bases, with 15 bases remaining between them. CDR1 and CDR2 (germline): LGHDT, YNNKEL (reference sequence). The length of the CDR3 is 15 residues. Written as DNA, the CDR3 is TGTGCCAGCAGCCAGGGTAGCGACTTCCGAGAGACCCAGTACTTC. Translation gives CASSQGSDFRETQYF.

This clonotype was observed a few times. This chain joins TRBV6-6 and TRBJ2-1; the match to TRBD2 covers 7 bases. CDR3 length: 13 amino acids. Germline V gene sequence: CDR1 MNHNY, CDR2 SVGAGI (reference sequence). The ends lost 11 bases at V and 7 bases at J; junction bases unmatched: 11. The CDR3 sequence is CARGRASANEQFF. The CDR3 DNA sequence: TGTGCCCGTGGGAGGGCCTCAGCTAATGAGCAGTTCTTC.

There are a few counts of this clonotype. The chain couples TRBV29-1 to TRBJ2-3; unclear D gene. The CDR3 loop spans 11 amino acids. Per the germline V gene, CDR1 is SQVTM and CDR2 is ANQGSEA. Trimming stripped 6 bases from V and 4 bases from J, with 8 bases between. The CDR3 region is CSVRQADTQYF. The CDR3 DNA reads as TGCAGCGTGAGACAAGCAGATACGCAGTATTTT.

The chain links TRBV7-2 to TRBJ2-2; D not certain. The CDR3 is 16 residues long. The germline V and J ends were trimmed by 2 bases and 1 base, with 11 bases remaining between them. Germline lookup yields CDR1 SGHTA and CDR2 FQGNSA. CDR3 residues: CASSLWVNRNTGELFF. The CDR3 DNA sequence: TGTGCCAGCAGCTTATGGGTGAACCGGAACACCGGGGAGCTGTTTTTT.